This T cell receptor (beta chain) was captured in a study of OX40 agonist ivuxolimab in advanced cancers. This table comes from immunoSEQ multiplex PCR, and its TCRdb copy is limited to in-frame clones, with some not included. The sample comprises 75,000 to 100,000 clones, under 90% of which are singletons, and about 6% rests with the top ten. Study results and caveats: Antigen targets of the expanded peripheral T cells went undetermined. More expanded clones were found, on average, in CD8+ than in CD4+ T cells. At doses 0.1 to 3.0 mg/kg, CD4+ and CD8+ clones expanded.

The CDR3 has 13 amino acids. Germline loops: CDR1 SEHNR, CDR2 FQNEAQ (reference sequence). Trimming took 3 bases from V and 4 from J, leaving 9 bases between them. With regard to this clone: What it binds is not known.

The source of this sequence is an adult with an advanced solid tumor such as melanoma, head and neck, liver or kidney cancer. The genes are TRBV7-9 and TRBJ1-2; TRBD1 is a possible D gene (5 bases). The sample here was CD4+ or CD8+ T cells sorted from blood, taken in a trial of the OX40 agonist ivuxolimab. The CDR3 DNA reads TGTGCCAGCAGCTTGCCAGGGCCCTATGGCTACACCTTC. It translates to CASSLPGPYGYTF.